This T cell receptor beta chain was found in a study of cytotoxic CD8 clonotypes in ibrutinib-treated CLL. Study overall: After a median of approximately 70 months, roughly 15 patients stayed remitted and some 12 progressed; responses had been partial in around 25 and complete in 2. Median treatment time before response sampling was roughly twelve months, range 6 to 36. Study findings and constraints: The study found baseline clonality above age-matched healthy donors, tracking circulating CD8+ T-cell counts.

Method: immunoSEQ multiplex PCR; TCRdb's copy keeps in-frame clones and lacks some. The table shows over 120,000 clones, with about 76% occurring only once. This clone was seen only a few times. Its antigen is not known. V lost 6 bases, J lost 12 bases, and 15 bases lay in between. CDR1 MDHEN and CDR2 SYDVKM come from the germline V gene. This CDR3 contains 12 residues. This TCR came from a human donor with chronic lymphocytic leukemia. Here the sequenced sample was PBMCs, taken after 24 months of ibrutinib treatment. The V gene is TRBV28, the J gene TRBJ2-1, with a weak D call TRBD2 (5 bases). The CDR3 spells CASSSGRAGQFF. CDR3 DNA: TGTGCCAGCAGCTCCGGGCGGGCGGGGCAGTTCTTC.